Shown below are 9 T cell receptor beta chains from a single sample sequenced in a study of CD4 T cells in relation to SARS-CoV-2 and coronaviruses. Sequenced by immunoSEQ multiplex PCR; TCRdb stores in-frame clones only, minus some. The repertoire has around 11,000 clones, 84% of them found once; the top ten carry around a quarter. The unexposed donors gave CD4+ T cells in about 2010-2019, prior to COVID-19. Isolation of CD4+ T cells took place after less than twelve days in culture. These receptors lack a known antigen. Specimen: CD4+ T cells from PBMCs, cultured in vitro. The receptor source for this set is a human donor in good health.

The chain carries TRBV18 and TRBJ2-3; D is undetermined. The germline CDR1 and CDR2 sequences are KGHSH and LQKENI. The CDR3 covers 14 residues. The V end lost 0 bases, the J end lost 6 bases, and 10 bases lay between the germline ends. The CDR3 protein is CASSPPYSADTQYF. CDR3 DNA: TGTGCCAGCTCACCACCCTACTCTGCGGATACGCAGTATTTT.

This chain links TRBV11-2 with TRBJ2-1; 7 positions match TRBD1. V lost 3 bases and J lost 7; bases outside the gene matches: 15. The CDR3 consists of 17 residues. Germline CDR1 is SGHAT and CDR2 is FQNNGV. Here the CDR3 DNA reads TGTGCCAGCAGCTTCCGAGGTGGGACAGCTGGGGCGAATGAGCAGTTCTTC. It yields the protein CASSFRGGTAGANEQFF. Looking up the rest from reference TRBV11-2 and TRBJ2-1 gives the full variable domain: EAGVAQSPRYKIIEKRQSVAFWCNPISGHATLYWYQQILGQGPKLLIQFQNNGVVDDSQLPKDRFSAERLKGVDSTLKIQPAKLEDSAVYLCASSFRGGTAGANEQFFGPGTRLTVL.

V and J are TRBV4-3 and TRBJ1-5; 7 bases agree with TRBD1. The CDR3 has 14 amino acids. Trimming cost V 2 bases and J 6 bases; bases outside gene matches: 4. Germline V gene sequence: CDR1 LGHNA, CDR2 YSLEER. CDR3 nucleotide sequence: TGCGCCAGCAGCCAAACCAGGGGGACTCAGCCCCAGCATTTT. This gives the protein CASSQTRGTQPQHF.

The chain carries TRBV2 and TRBJ1-1, with a tentative D call TRBD1 (5 bases). The V and J ends lost 10 bases and 1 base respectively, with 19 bases between them. This CDR3 is built from 15 residues. Per germline, CDR1 SNHLY and CDR2 FYNNEI. The CDR3 loop reads CATMEEEGSNTEAFF. In DNA, the CDR3 is TGTGCCACCATGGAAGAGGAGGGGTCGAACACTGAAGCTTTCTTT.

V is TRBV4-2 and J is TRBJ1-1; 7 bases align to TRBD1. The CDR3 has 14 amino acids. Germline values: CDR1 LGHNA, CDR2 YNFKEQ. The J segment lost 6 bases and the V segment lost 1 base, leaving 5 bases of the junction unmatched. CDR3 DNA sequence: TGTGCCAGCAGCCAAGTTGACAGGGAGGCTGAAGCTTTCTTT. It codes for CASSQVDREAEAFF.

Details on this clone: Because it lacks the conserved phenylalanine or tryptophan at the end, this CDR3 is likely a read error. The chain has TRBV19 and TRBJ1-1; no firm D call. V dropped 7 bases and J dropped 3 bases, with 12 bases sitting between them. The germline V gene has CDR1 LNHDA and CDR2 SQIVND (reference sequence). This CDR3 contains 13 residues. The CDR3 coding sequence is TGTGCCAGTATTCCCCCGTGGCACACTGAAGCTTTCCTT. Amino acid sequence: CASIPPWHTEAFL.

This sequence joins TRBV7-9 and TRBJ1-2; TRBD1 might be the D (6 bases). Trimming pared 10 bases from V and 6 bases from J, leaving 24 bases between. In germline, CDR1 is SEHNR, CDR2 FQNEAQ (reference sequence). The CDR3 consists of 15 residues. CDR3 nucleotide sequence: TGTGCCACCACAGCTTACCGGGGGGCAGGGAATGGCTACACCTTC. Its protein is CATTAYRGAGNGYTF.

The J gene is TRBJ1-2, the V gene TRBV19; a possible D gene is TRBD1 (6 bases). V dropped 6 bases and J dropped 4 bases, with 15 bases sitting between them. CDR3 length: 14 residues. Germline lookup yields CDR1 LNHDA and CDR2 SQIVND (reference sequence). The CDR3, as DNA: TGTGCCAGTAGGAAGAGGGGGTCTGGCTATGGCTACACCTTC. The encoded protein is CASRKRGSGYGYTF.

The chain carries TRBV5-1 and TRBJ2-3; 10 nucleotides match TRBD2. The CDR3 spans 16 residues. Germline lookup yields CDR1 SGHRS and CDR2 YFSETQ. The ends lost 3 bases at V and 5 bases at J; junction bases unmatched: 9. CDR3 loop: CASSWGSGGAQDTQYF. CDR3 DNA: TGCGCCAGCAGCTGGGGGAGCGGGGGGGCACAAGATACGCAGTATTTT.